This note documents a single T cell receptor (beta chain) sequence. Sequencing was performed with immunoSEQ multiplex PCR; in TCRdb, only in-frame clones are kept and a portion is missing. Seen here are 250,000 to 300,000 clones, around 84% observed once, and the top ten hold under 5.5%. The record originates from a study of blood T cell repertoires in COVID-19. V dropped 4 bases and J dropped 3; count of bases not matched to a gene: 1. This CDR3 is built from 13 residues. Germline V gene lookup returns CDR1 MDHEN and CDR2 SYDVKM. The chain has TRBV28 and TRBJ2-3, with 7 nucleotides matching TRBD2. Sequencing was carried out using peripheral blood. The sequence was collected from a man in his sixties with acute or convalescent COVID-19. The CDR3 coding sequence is TGTGCCAGCAGTTCCGGGGGGACAGATACGCAGTATTTT. Residues: CASSSGGTDTQYF.